These 15 T cell receptor beta chains were all obtained from the same sample, sequenced in a study of T cells in pancreatic ductal adenocarcinoma. Selected pancreatic ductal adenocarcinoma patients had undergone surgery without neoadjuvant therapy. Profiling relied on immunoSEQ multiplex PCR, and the TCRdb table lists in-frame clones only, not all of them. The repertoire holds over 100,000 clones, 90% to 95% seen once, with roughly 3.1% in the top ten. Sequencing was done on a sample of PBMCs. These receptor sequences come from a human donor with pancreatic ductal adenocarcinoma.

The chain links TRBV5-4 to TRBJ2-7; 8 positions agree with TRBD2. The CDR3 spans 15 residues. V dropped 2 bases and J dropped 0; count of bases not matched to a gene: 4. Germline lookup yields CDR1 SGHNT and CDR2 YYREEE (reference sequence). The CDR3 bases are TGTGCCAGCAGCTTAAGCGGGGGATTCTCCTACGAGCAGTACTTC. It yields the protein CASSLSGGFSYEQYF.

This CDR3 reads CASSGQWNTEAFF. CDR3 sequence (DNA): TGCGCCAGCAGCGGGCAGTGGAACACTGAAGCTTTCTTT. The chain links TRBV5-1 to TRBJ1-1; D not certain. Trimming left V 4 bases short and J 1 base short, with 8 bases between. This CDR3 region has 13 residues. CDR1 SGHRS and CDR2 YFSETQ come from the germline V gene.

The rearrangement joins TRBV4-1 to TRBJ1-1; a possible D gene is TRBD1 (6 bases). Germline V lookup: CDR1 MGHRA, CDR2 YSYEKL. Between the trimmed V and J ends, which lost 6 bases and 8 bases, there was a span of 13 bases. The CDR3 is 12 residues long. The CDR3 spells CASSQIGQEAFF. DNA of the CDR3: TGCGCCAGCAGTCAAATTGGACAGGAAGCTTTCTTT.

The genes are TRBV28 and TRBJ1-2, with D unresolved. The germline CDR1 and CDR2 sequences are MDHEN and SYDVKM. Trimming removed 4 bases at V and 5 bases at J, with 14 bases between. This CDR3 has 14 residues. For the CDR3, the DNA is TGTGCCAGCAGTTCTCCGGGAGCGACGTATGGCTACACCTTC. Encoded protein: CASSSPGATYGYTF.

Comments on this clone: Other DNA sequences in the same sample also yield this CDR3. The genes are TRBV6-1 and TRBJ2-1, with D possibly being TRBD1 (5 bases). Deletions cut 1 base from V and 10 bases from J, with 8 bases between. Germline V gives CDR1 MNHNS, CDR2 SASEGT. This CDR3 is 12 amino acids long. The CDR3 spells CASSEGRGEQFF. DNA of the CDR3: TGTGCCAGCAGTGAAGGTAGGGGCGAGCAGTTCTTC.

The CDR3 protein is CASSFSLADYNEQFF. The CDR3 bases are TGTGCCAGCAGCTTCTCACTAGCGGACTACAATGAGCAGTTCTTC. The chain links TRBV7-2 to TRBJ2-1, with TRBD2 matching over 8 bases. The CDR3 consists of 15 residues. Germline CDR1 reads SGHTA; CDR2 reads FQGNSA. V gave up 3 bases and J gave up 3 bases; unmatched junction bases: 4.

This sequence joins TRBV19 and TRBJ2-1, with 9 bases aligning to TRBD2. Germline CDR1 LNHDA, CDR2 SQIVND (reference sequence). CDR3 length: 16 amino acids. The ends lost 5 bases at V and 6 bases at J; junction bases unmatched: 11. The CDR3 DNA reads TGTGCCAGTAGTTCTCGAACCGGGACTAGCAGCAATGAGCAGTTCTTC. This codes for CASSSRTGTSSNEQFF.

V gene TRBV4-2 combines with J gene TRBJ2-7, with a weak D call TRBD2 (6 bases). Germline-derived CDR1 and CDR2 are LGHNA and YNFKEQ. V dropped 0 bases and J dropped 3 bases, with 12 bases sitting between them. The CDR3 length is 15 residues. The CDR3 region has the DNA TGTGCCAGCAGCCAAGACATTGTGACTAGCTACGAGCAGTACTTC. This translates into CASSQDIVTSYEQYF.

This clone appeared a single time. The chain employs TRBV7-2 and TRBJ1-2; TRBD1 aligns across 7 bases. Germline trimming cut 5 bases from V and 7 bases from J; bases unmatched to any gene: 13. The V gene's germline CDR1 is SGHTA and CDR2 FQGNSA. This CDR3 spans 15 amino acids. The CDR3 spells CASSLQSTGQVGYTF. CDR3 DNA sequence: TGTGCCAGCAGCCTACAGTCGACAGGGCAGGTTGGCTACACCTTC.

Concerning this clone itself: Other DNA sequences in the same sample also yield this CDR3. V and J are TRBV5-1 and TRBJ2-1, with D uncertain. Germline V gene data show CDR1 as SGHRS and CDR2 as YFSETQ. The CDR3 loop spans 13 amino acids. The V end was cut by 0 bases, the J end by 3 bases, with 4 bases between. The CDR3 here is CASSLALYNEQFF. The CDR3 DNA follows: TGCGCCAGCAGCTTGGCCCTCTACAATGAGCAGTTCTTC.

The rearrangement links TRBV5-1 to TRBJ2-7; a weak D match, TRBD2 (5 bases). V lost 7 bases and J lost 0, with 11 bases in between. The CDR3 has 13 amino acids. Germline values: CDR1 SGHRS, CDR2 YFSETQ. The DNA of the CDR3 is TGCGCCAGCGCAGAGGGCAGCTCCTACGAGCAGTACTTC. As protein: CASAEGSSYEQYF.

J is TRBJ2-7 and V is TRBV19; 10 bases are a match to TRBD1. Germline CDR1 is LNHDA and CDR2 is SQIVND (reference sequence). The ends lost 5 bases at V and 4 bases at J; junction bases unmatched: 11. The CDR3 spans 16 residues. The CDR3 here is CASSQPSGTGEYEQYF. The CDR3 DNA reads as TGTGCCAGTAGTCAGCCCTCCGGGACAGGGGAGTACGAGCAGTACTTC.

This chain joins TRBV5-6 and TRBJ1-5, with 7 nucleotides matching TRBD1. The germline V gene encodes CDR1 SGHDT and CDR2 YYEEEE. The CDR3 length is 16 residues. The junction had 8 bases not matched to a gene; V was cut back by 2 bases and J by 3 bases. CDR3 loop: CASSFGTGQLNQPQHF. The CDR3, as DNA: TGTGCCAGCAGCTTCGGGACGGGACAGCTCAATCAGCCCCAGCATTTT.

This clone has just a few counts. The chain employs TRBV10-3 and TRBJ1-2; D not certain. The V end lost 2 bases, the J end lost 2 bases, and 9 bases lay between the germline ends. Germline lookup yields CDR1 ENHRY and CDR2 SYGVKD. This CDR3 has 14 amino acids. In DNA, the CDR3 is TGTGCCATCAGTGAGGTTGGAGGGAACTATGGCTACACCTTC. It translates to CAISEVGGNYGYTF.

This chain connects TRBV29-1 to TRBJ2-3; D is unresolved. With 4 bases removed from V and 0 bases from J, the gap between germline ends came to 11 bases. Germline V lookup: CDR1 SQVTM, CDR2 ANQGSEA. This CDR3 has 14 amino acids. The CDR3 region has the DNA TGCAGCGTTGCATCGGCGACTAGCACAGATACGCAGTATTTT. Translated, it gives CSVASATSTDTQYF.